The 12 T cell receptor beta chains presented below share a single source sample, sequenced in a study of neoadjuvant nivolumab and ipilimumab in lung cancer. Only in-frame clones appear in the TCRdb table, and some are missing; sequencing was by immunoSEQ multiplex PCR. The sample has fewer than 30,000 clones, approximately 78% seen once. Sequencing was performed on tumor tissue, taken after neoadjuvant nivolumab, alone or with ipilimumab, at or shortly before surgery. These receptors were obtained from an adult with non-small cell lung cancer.

The chain carries TRBV30 and TRBJ1-4; maybe TRBD1 (5 bases). V was clipped by 3 bases and J by 5 bases, with 10 bases between them. The CDR3 is 13 residues long. The germline V gene has CDR1 GTSNPN and CDR2 SVGIG (reference sequence). The CDR3 sequence: CAWSGRENEKLFF. Written as DNA, the CDR3 is TGTGCCTGGAGCGGCAGGGAGAATGAAAAACTGTTTTTT. The whole variable domain, remainder taken from reference TRBV30 and TRBJ1-4, is SQTIHQWPATLVQPVGSPLSLECTVEGTSNPNLYWYRQAAGRGLQLLFYSVGIGQISSEVPQNLSASRPQDRQFILSSKKLLLSDSGFYLCAWSGRENEKLFFGSGTQLSVL.

This clone was seen only a few times. This chain joins TRBV7-7 and TRBJ2-1; 9 nucleotides agree with TRBD1. Trimming at V came to 5 bases and at J to 4 bases, leaving 6 bases not matched to a gene. Germline CDR1 is SSHAT and CDR2 is FNYEAQ (reference sequence). This CDR3 region has 15 residues. The DNA of the CDR3 is TGTGCCAGCAGCCAAGGACAGGGGTATTACAATGAGCAGTTCTTC. Translated: CASSQGQGYYNEQFF.

The chain joins TRBV11-2 to TRBJ1-1; D remains ambiguous. CDR1 and CDR2 from the germline V gene are SGHAT and FQNNGV. This CDR3 has 13 residues. V gave up 4 bases and J gave up 2 bases, with 8 bases separating them. The DNA for the CDR3 is TGTGCCAGCAGCTACGACACTAACACTGAAGCTTTCTTT. Translation gives CASSYDTNTEAFF.

The chain combines TRBV30 with TRBJ1-1; D is unclear. This CDR3 contains 12 residues. Looked up from germline, CDR1 is GTSNPN and CDR2 is SVGIG (reference sequence). V was shortened by 7 bases and J by 0 bases, with 9 bases between the two germline ends. In DNA form, the CDR3 reads TGTGCCTCGAAACACGTGAACACTGAAGCTTTCTTT. Encoded protein: CASKHVNTEAFF.

The chain joins TRBV5-1 to TRBJ2-7, with D tentatively TRBD1 (6 bases). The CDR3 has 15 amino acids. CDR1 and CDR2 (germline): SGHRS, YFSETQ. V lost 0 bases, J lost 3 bases, and 13 bases lay in between. The CDR3 nucleotides are TGCGCCAGCAGCTTGGCCCCCGGACAGAACTACGAGCAGTACTTC. Protein sequence: CASSLAPGQNYEQYF.

The chain recombines TRBV6-1 with TRBJ2-7, with TRBD2 matching over 9 bases. Germline CDR1 reads MNHNS; CDR2 reads SASEGT. The CDR3 is 15 residues long. V lost 3 bases and J lost 6; bases outside the gene matches: 9. CDR3 in DNA: TGTGCCAGCAGTGAGCGGGAGGGCCGAGTCATCGAGCAGTACTTC. Residues: CASSEREGRVIEQYF.

The chain employs TRBV5-1 and TRBJ2-7; 11 positions agree with TRBD2. V was pared by 0 bases and J by 5 bases, with 4 bases of the junction left unmatched. CDR3 size: 15 residues. Germline loops: CDR1 SGHRS, CDR2 YFSETQ. The DNA for the CDR3 is TGCGCCAGCAGCTTGGATAGCGGGAGGGTTGACGAGCAGTACTTC. Its protein product is CASSLDSGRVDEQYF.

This clone has only one observation. V and J are TRBV29-1 and TRBJ2-2; a possible D gene is TRBD1 (6 bases). V dropped 3 bases and J dropped 4 bases, with 12 bases sitting between them. The CDR3 covers 14 residues. The germline gives CDR1 SQVTM, CDR2 ANQGSEA. As DNA, the CDR3 is TGCAGCGTTGATGGGGGCCTCGGCACCGGGGAGCTGTTTTTT. This codes for CSVDGGLGTGELFF.

This CDR3 reads CASSRVGRGFAANYGYTF. The CDR3 DNA is TGTGCCAGCAGCAGGGTAGGTCGCGGGTTTGCGGCAAACTATGGCTACACCTTC. The chain recombines TRBV5-4 with TRBJ1-2; D not certain. From germline, CDR1 is SGHNT and CDR2 YYREEE (reference sequence). V lost 4 bases and J lost 2, with 24 bases in between. This CDR3 region has 18 residues.

This clone occurred once. V and J are TRBV9 and TRBJ1-2, with D maybe TRBD1 (5 bases). The CDR3 has 16 amino acids. The ends were cut back, 4 bases at V and 8 bases at J, with 24 bases in the middle. The germline gives CDR1 SGDLS, CDR2 YYNGEE. CDR3: CASSPHNPRPRDGYTF. Here the CDR3 DNA reads TGTGCCAGCAGCCCACATAACCCCCGACCCAGGGACGGCTACACCTTC.

This sequence joins TRBV11-2 and TRBJ1-1; 7 nucleotides match TRBD1. The germline V gene encodes CDR1 SGHAT and CDR2 FQNNGV. The trim removed 5 bases at V and 3 bases at J, leaving 9 bases unmatched. The CDR3 spans 15 residues. CDR3 coding DNA: TGTGCCAGCAGCACGAGACAGGGCGGTGACACTGAAGCTTTCTTT. Protein sequence: CASSTRQGGDTEAFF.

This rearrangement joins TRBV29-1 to TRBJ1-2, with TRBD1 matching over 11 bases. Germline CDR1 reads SQVTM; CDR2 reads ANQGSEA. This CDR3 contains 13 residues. J gave up 2 bases and V 7 bases, and 3 bases lay outside the gene matches. The CDR3 loop reads CSGGQGANYGYTF. The DNA for the CDR3 is TGCAGCGGCGGACAGGGGGCCAACTATGGCTACACCTTC.